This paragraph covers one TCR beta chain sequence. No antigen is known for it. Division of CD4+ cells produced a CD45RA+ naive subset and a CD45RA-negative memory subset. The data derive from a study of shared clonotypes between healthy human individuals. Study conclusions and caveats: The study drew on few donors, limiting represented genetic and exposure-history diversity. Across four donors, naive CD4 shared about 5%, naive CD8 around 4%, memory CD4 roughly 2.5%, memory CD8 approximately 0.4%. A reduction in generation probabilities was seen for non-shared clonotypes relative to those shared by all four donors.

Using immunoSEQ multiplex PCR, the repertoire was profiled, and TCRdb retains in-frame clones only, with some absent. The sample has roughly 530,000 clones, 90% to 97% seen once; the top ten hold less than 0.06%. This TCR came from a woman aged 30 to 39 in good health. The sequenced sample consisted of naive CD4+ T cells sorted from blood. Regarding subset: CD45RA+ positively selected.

CDR3 nucleotide sequence: TGTGCCACCTTAAATCCCGGGACAGGGTTAACCTACGAGCAGTACTTC. Its protein is CATLNPGTGLTYEQYF. The J gene is TRBJ2-7, the V gene TRBV6-6, with TRBD1 matching 9 bases. The junction had 15 bases not matched to a gene; V was cut back by 10 bases and J by 2 bases. The CDR3 totals 16 residues. Germline-derived CDR1 and CDR2 are MNHNY and SVGAGI (reference sequence).